This record concerns one T cell receptor beta chain sequence. Original analysis: By means of reference gene primer amplification, nucleated cell counts were estimated. Some clones are missing from TCRdb's copy, which holds only in-frame ones; the method was immunoSEQ multiplex PCR. The DNA was the basis for D and trimming; V, J and clone size are from that table. The table lists approximately 240,000 clones, about four fifths of them singletons. The data belong to a study of blood T cell repertoires in COVID-19. In the study overall: T cells, B-cell-depleted T cells, or PBMCs provided the cDNA or gDNA that served as material.

The study recruited people aged roughly 18 to 95 years across around 23 US areas. Cohort placement rested on clinical history that participants reported themselves. Trimming removed 3 bases at V and 3 bases at J, with 10 bases between. The CDR3 runs to 14 residues. Germline values: CDR1 KGHSH, CDR2 LQKENI. This clonotype was sampled from a woman in her thirties or forties with acute COVID-19. The chain couples TRBV18 to TRBJ2-3; a weak D match, TRBD1 (5 bases). Sequencing input: PBMCs or T cells enriched from blood (not recorded which). The CDR3 sequence is CASSPIQGTDTQYF. CDR3 bases: TGTGCCAGCTCACCGATCCAGGGAACAGATACGCAGTATTTT.